A single T cell receptor (beta chain) is shown here with its context. These data are taken from a study of cytomegalovirus exposure and HLA in healthy donors. PCR primers comprised 60 Vbeta and 13 Jbeta primers. The authors' processing: Counted up in a later analysis, unique TCR beta chains came to approximately 83 million, with around 9.9 million shared. Generated by immunoSEQ multiplex PCR, the TCRdb table keeps only in-frame clones and is missing some. V, J and clone size are those of that table, while D and trimming were read from the DNA. The data show around 170,000 clones, with over 60% seen just once and around 1.5% held by the top ten. CDR3 length: 15 residues. The V end lost 5 bases, the J end lost 0 bases, and 10 bases lay between the germline ends. CDR1 LNHDA and CDR2 SQIVND come from the germline V gene (reference sequence).

The receptor's source is a girl aged 10 to 17 in good health and CMV-seronegative. The V gene is TRBV19, the J gene TRBJ1-4; D uncertain. Input material: PBMCs. CDR3 DNA sequence: TGTGCCAGTAGTGATCACACGACAACTAATGAAAAACTGTTTTTT. The encoded protein is CASSDHTTTNEKLFF.